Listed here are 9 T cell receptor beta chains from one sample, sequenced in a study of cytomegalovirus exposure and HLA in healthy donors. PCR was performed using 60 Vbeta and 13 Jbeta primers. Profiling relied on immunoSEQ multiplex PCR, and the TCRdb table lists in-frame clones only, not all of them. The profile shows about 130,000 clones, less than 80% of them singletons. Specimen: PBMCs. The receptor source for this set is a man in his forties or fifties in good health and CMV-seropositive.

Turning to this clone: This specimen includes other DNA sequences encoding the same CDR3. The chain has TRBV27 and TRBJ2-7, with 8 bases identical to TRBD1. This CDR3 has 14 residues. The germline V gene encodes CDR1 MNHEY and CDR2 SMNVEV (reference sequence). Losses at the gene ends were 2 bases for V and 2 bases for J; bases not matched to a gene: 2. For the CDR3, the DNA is TGTGCCAGCAGTTTAGCAGGGGGCACCTACGAGCAGTACTTC. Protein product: CASSLAGGTYEQYF.

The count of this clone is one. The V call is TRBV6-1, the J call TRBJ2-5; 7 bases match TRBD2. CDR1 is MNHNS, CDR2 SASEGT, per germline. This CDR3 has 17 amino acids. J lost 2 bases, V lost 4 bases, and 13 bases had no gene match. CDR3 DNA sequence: TGTGCCAGCAGTGTAAGGGGCTTGGGCGGGGGACAAGAGACCCAGTACTTC. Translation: CASSVRGLGGGQETQYF.

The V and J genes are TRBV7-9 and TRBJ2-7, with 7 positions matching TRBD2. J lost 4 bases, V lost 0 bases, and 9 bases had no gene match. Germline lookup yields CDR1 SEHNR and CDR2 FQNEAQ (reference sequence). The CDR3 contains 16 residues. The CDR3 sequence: CASSLAGGIQEYEQYF. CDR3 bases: TGTGCCAGCAGCTTAGCGGGGGGGATCCAGGAGTACGAGCAGTACTTC.

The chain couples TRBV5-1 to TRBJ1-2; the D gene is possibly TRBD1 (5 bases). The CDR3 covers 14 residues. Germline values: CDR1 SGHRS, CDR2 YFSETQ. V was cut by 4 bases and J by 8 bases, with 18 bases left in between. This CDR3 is CASSPGDRRDGYTF. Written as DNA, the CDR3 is TGCGCCAGCAGCCCGGGGGATCGCAGGGACGGCTACACCTTC. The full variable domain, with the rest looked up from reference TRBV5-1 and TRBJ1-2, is KAGVTQTPRYLIKTRGQQVTLSCSPISGHRSVSWYQQTPGQGLQFLFEYFSETQRNKGNFPGRFSGRQFSNSRSEMNVSTLELGDSALYLCASSPGDRRDGYTFGSGTRLTVV.

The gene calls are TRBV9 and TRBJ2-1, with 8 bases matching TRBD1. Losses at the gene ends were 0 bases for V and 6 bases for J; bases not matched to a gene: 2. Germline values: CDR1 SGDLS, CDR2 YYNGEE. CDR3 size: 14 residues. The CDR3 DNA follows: TGTGCCAGCAGCGTAGGACAGGGGTTCAATGAGCAGTTCTTC. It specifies CASSVGQGFNEQFF.

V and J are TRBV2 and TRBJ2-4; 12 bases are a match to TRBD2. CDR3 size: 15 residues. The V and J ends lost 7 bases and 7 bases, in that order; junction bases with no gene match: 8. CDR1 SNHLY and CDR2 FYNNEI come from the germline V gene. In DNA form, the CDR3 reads TGTGCCAGCACAAGGACTAGCGGGGTTTCTAACATTCAGTACTTC. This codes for CASTRTSGVSNIQYF.

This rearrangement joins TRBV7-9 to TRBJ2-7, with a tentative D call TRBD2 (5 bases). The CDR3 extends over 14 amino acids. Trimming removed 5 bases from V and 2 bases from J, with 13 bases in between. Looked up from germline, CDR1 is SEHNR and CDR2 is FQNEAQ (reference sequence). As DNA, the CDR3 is TGTGCCAGCAGCGTCTCAGCGGTGGCCTACGAGCAGTACTTC. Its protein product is CASSVSAVAYEQYF.

CDR3 amino acids: CASSLRAFGAHEKLFF. In nucleotides, the CDR3 is TGTGCCAGCAGCTTAAGGGCCTTTGGGGCTCATGAAAAACTGTTTTTT. This chain connects TRBV7-9 to TRBJ1-4, with D perhaps matching TRBD1 (5 bases). V lost 2 bases and J 6 bases, leaving 16 bases between the germline ends. Germline V gives CDR1 SEHNR, CDR2 FQNEAQ (reference sequence). The length of the CDR3 is 16 residues.

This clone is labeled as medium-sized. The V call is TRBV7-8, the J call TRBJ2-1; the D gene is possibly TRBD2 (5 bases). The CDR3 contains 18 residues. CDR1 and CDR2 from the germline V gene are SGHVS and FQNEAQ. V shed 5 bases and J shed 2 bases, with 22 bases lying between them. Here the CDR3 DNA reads TGTGCCAGCAGCCCAGAAATGGTCATCCAGCGGACCTACAATGAGCAGTTCTTC. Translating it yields CASSPEMVIQRTYNEQFF.